The T cell receptor (beta chain) under discussion was sequenced for a study of regulatory T cells in long-lasting Graves disease. Study-wide results and limits: Public clonotype sharing was higher in persistent than newly diagnosed patients.

Library construction for TCR beta used iRepertoire HTBI primers and Arm-PCR of CDR3 regions. TCRdb re-analysed the multiplex PCR reads in MiXCR, keeping a single row per CDR3 protein. The repertoire consists of roughly 420,000 distinct CDR3 sequences, with about 16% occurring once and the leading ten covering roughly 10%. Time point specified: newly diagnosed GD, antithyroid drugs for less than 3 months. Generation of the TCR library employed RNA extracted from PBMCs. This CDR3 is built from 16 residues. CDR1 is KGHSH, CDR2 LQKENI, per germline. The junction had 7 bases not matched to a gene; V was cut back by 3 bases and J by 6 bases. There are many counts of this clonotype. The antigen remains undetermined. The data were also submitted as part of a second study, on T cells in Graves' hyperthyroidism and ophthalmopathy.

The clonotype originates from a woman in her twenties or thirties with Graves disease. The gene calls are TRBV18 and TRBJ2-7; 14 bases are a match to TRBD2. Specimen: peripheral blood mononuclear cells (PBMCs), collected at new diagnosis, from a patient treated with antithyroid drugs. The CDR3 coding sequence is TGTGCCAGCTCACCGGGACTAGCGGGAGTGGGGCTCGAGCAGTACTTC. It translates to CASSPGLAGVGLEQYF.